The 3 T cell receptor beta chains given below trace back to one sample, sequenced in a study of blood T cells in healthy people across ages. Sample-barcoded 5' priming and a J-beta primer mix drove a second PCR of roughly 7 to 11 cycles. One entry per CDR3 protein, called by TCRdb with MiXCR from the 5' RACE reads. The data hold some 850,000 distinct CDR3 sequences, with about 26% observed a single time. These data also featured in a second study, about T cells of mothers and their children.

The specimen was blood. The receptors originated from a boy younger than 18 in good health.

Concerning this clonotype itself: The junction shows a germline mismatch at one end, possibly a read error. The chain has TRBV5-1 and TRBJ2-5; 9 bases match TRBD2. CDR3 length: 14 residues. CDR1 and CDR2 (germline): SGHRS, YFSETQ. This chain's CDR3 is CASSLEVAGAVTVF. CDR3 DNA sequence: TGCGCCAGCAGCTTGGAGGTAGCGGGGGCCGTGACGGTCTTC. Looking up the rest from reference TRBV5-1 and TRBJ2-5 gives the full variable domain: KAGVTQTPRYLIKTRGQQVTLSCSPISGHRSVSWYQQTPGQGLQFLFEYFSETQRNKGNFPGRFSGRQFSNSRSEMNVSTLELGDSALYLCASSLEVAGAVTVFGPGTRLLVL.

Many counts were recorded for this clonotype. The chain employs TRBV18 and TRBJ1-2, with 7 bases lining up with TRBD1. The germline V gene encodes CDR1 KGHSH and CDR2 LQKENI. Unmatched junction bases numbered 3, after V lost 1 base and J lost 4 bases. This CDR3 is 14 amino acids long. The CDR3 reads CASSPRTGGYGYTF. The CDR3 DNA is TGTGCCAGCTCACCACGGACAGGCGGCTATGGCTACACCTTC.

The rearrangement links TRBV7-3 to TRBJ1-6; 9 nucleotides align to TRBD1. V dropped 0 bases and J dropped 7; count of bases not matched to a gene: 4. From germline, CDR1 is SGHTA and CDR2 FQGTGA. The CDR3 is made up of 16 amino acids. CDR3 nucleotides: TGTGCCAGCAGCTTAACCCGGACAGGGGCGAATTCACCCCTCCACTTT. Translated, it gives CASSLTRTGANSPLHF. Full variable domain (remainder filled in from reference TRBV7-3 and TRBJ1-6): GAGVSQTPSNKVTEKGKYVELRCDPISGHTALYWYRQSLGQGPEFLIYFQGTGAADDSGLPNDRFFAVRPEGSVSTLKIQRTERGDSAVYLCASSLTRTGANSPLHFGNGTRLTVT.